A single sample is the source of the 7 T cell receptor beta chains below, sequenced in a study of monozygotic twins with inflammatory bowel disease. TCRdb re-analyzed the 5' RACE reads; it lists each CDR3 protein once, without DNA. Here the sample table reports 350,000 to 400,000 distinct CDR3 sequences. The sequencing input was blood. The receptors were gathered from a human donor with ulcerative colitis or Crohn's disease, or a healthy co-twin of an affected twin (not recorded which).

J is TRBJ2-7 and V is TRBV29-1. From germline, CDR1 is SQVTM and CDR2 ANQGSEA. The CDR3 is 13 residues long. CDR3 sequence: CSVQVPSSYEQYF.

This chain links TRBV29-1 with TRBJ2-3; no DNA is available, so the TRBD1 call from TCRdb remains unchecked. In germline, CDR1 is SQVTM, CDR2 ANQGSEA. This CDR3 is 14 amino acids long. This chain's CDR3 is CSARNRATTDTQYF.

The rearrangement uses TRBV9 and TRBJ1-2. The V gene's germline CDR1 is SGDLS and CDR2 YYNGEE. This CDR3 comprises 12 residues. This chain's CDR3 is CASSVATYGYTF.

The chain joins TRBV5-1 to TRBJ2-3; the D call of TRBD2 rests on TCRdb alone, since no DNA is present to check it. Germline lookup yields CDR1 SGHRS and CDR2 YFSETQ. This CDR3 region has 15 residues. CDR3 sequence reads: CASSGGGPLTDTQYF. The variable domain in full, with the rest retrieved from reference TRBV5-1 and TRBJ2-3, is KAGVTQTPRYLIKTRGQQVTLSCSPISGHRSVSWYQQTPGQGLQFLFEYFSETQRNKGNFPGRFSGRQFSNSRSEMNVSTLELGDSALYLCASSGGGPLTDTQYFGPGTRLTVL.

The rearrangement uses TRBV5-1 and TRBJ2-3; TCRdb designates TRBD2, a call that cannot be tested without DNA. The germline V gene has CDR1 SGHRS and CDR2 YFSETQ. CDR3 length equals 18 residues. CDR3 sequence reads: CASSLEGRGGRLTDTQYF. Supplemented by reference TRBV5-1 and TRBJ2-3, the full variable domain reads KAGVTQTPRYLIKTRGQQVTLSCSPISGHRSVSWYQQTPGQGLQFLFEYFSETQRNKGNFPGRFSGRQFSNSRSEMNVSTLELGDSALYLCASSLEGRGGRLTDTQYFGPGTRLTVL.

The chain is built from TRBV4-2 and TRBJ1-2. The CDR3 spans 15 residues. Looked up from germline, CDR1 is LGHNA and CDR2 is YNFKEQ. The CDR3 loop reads CASSQDLKSGYGYTF.

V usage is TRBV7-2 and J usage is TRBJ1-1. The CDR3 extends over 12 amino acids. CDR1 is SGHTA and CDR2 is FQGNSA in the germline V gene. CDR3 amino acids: CSSSPAFTEAFF.